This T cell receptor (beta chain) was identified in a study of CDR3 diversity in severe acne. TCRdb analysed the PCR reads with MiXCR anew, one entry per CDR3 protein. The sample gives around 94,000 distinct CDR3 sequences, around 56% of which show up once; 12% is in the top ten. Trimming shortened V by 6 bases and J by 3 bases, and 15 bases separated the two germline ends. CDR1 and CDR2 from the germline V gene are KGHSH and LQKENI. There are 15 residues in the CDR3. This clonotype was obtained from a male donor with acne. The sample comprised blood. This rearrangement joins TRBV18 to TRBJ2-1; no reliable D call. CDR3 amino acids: CASSPIPVFYNEQFF. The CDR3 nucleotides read TGTGCCAGCTCCCCTATTCCGGTTTTCTACAATGAGCAGTTCTTC.